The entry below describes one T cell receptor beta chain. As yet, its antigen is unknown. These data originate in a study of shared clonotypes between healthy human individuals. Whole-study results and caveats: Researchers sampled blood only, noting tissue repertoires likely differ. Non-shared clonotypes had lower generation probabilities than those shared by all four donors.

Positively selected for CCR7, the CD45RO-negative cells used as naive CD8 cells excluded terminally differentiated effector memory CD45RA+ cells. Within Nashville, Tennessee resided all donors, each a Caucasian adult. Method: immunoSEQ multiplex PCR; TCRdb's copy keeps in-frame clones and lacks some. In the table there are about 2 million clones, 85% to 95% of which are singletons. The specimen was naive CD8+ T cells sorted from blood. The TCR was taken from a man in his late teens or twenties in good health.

The CDR3 protein is CASSMGVMNEQFF. CDR3 DNA: TGTGCCAGTAGTATGGGAGTTATGAATGAGCAGTTCTTC. J is TRBJ2-1 and V is TRBV19; D is possibly TRBD2 (5 bases). Germline CDR1 reads LNHDA; CDR2 reads SQIVND (reference sequence). Trimming shortened V by 3 bases and J by 7 bases, and 10 bases separated the two germline ends. The CDR3 loop spans 13 amino acids.